This TCR beta chain was sequenced for a study of OX40 agonist ivuxolimab in advanced cancers. About the research overall: While on treatment, patients had intravenous ivuxolimab at 0.01 to 10 mg/kg every 2 weeks.

Overall study results and limits: Patients with a partial response at 0.1-3.0 mg/kg had among the lowest clonal expansion. In the 0.1 to 3.0 mg/kg range, CD4+ and CD8+ blood T cells had expanded clonally by week 6.

In the case of this clone: Its cognate antigen is unknown.

Repertoires were generated with immunoSEQ multiplex PCR, while TCRdb's copy carries only in-frame clones and drops some. The sample comprises roughly 92,000 clones, less than 95% of which are singletons, and roughly 9.4% rests with the top ten. Trimming removed 8 bases at V and 1 base at J, with 14 bases between. CDR1 is MDHEN, CDR2 SYDVKM, per germline. This CDR3 is built from 14 residues. This chain links TRBV28 with TRBJ2-5; a possible D gene is TRBD2 (6 bases). This clonotype was obtained from an adult with an advanced solid tumor such as melanoma, head and neck, liver or kidney cancer. Sequencing used CD4+ or CD8+ T cells sorted from blood, obtained in a trial of the OX40 agonist ivuxolimab. The DNA for the CDR3 is TGTGCCAGCGTTGGCGGGGCGGCCCAAGAGACCCAGTACTTC. Amino acids: CASVGGAAQETQYF.